This T cell receptor (beta chain) was recorded in a study of blood T cell repertoires in COVID-19. V was pared by 1 base and J by 4 bases, with 20 bases between. CDR3 length: 18 amino acids. Germline V gene sequence: CDR1 LGHNT, CDR2 FRNRAP. Original processing methods: Estimates of nucleated cell counts were drawn from the amplification of reference gene primers. The table came from immunoSEQ multiplex PCR; TCRdb's copy has only in-frame clones and leaves some out. Clonal size and the V and J genes are those of that table, whereas D and trimming came from the DNA. This table has just over 60,000 clones, roughly 80% appearing once.

V and J are TRBV12-5 and TRBJ1-5, with D perhaps TRBD1 (6 bases). The sequence was collected from a man in his 60s with acute or convalescent COVID-19. The sequenced material came from peripheral blood. CDR3 amino acids: CASGLASDTGLLNQPQHF. The CDR3, as DNA: TGTGCTAGTGGTTTGGCTTCGGATACAGGGCTACTGAATCAGCCCCAGCATTTT. The full variable domain, rest sourced from reference TRBV12-5 and TRBJ1-5, is DARVTQTPRHKVTEMGQEVTMRCQPILGHNTVFWYRQTMMQGLELLAYFRNRAPLDDSGMPKDRFSAEMPDATLATLKIQPSEPRDSAVYFCASGLASDTGLLNQPQHFGDGTRLSIL.